One T cell receptor beta chain is described in this entry. Antigen: not known. Germline V CDR1 and CDR2: MNHNY, SVGAGI (reference sequence). This CDR3 comprises 16 residues. Trimming cost V 0 bases and J 1 base; bases outside gene matches: 5. Primers included in the PCR were 60 Vbeta and 13 Jbeta primers. Assay used: immunoSEQ multiplex PCR; TCRdb lists only in-frame clones, some missing. The repertoire includes about 91,000 clones, about nine tenths of them detected once, and over 8.5% sits in the top ten. The sample comes from a study of cytomegalovirus exposure and HLA in healthy donors. Broader study findings: Among donors in an Asian-associated ancestry cluster, a later analysis reportedly found fewer N-insertions than the approximately 700-donor mean. Analysis performed later found around 15,000 TCR beta sequences associated with HLA alleles at 0.05 false discovery rate.

The receptor's source is a man aged 25 to 40 in good health and CMV-seropositive. The chain employs TRBV6-6 and TRBJ2-7; 8 nucleotides agree with TRBD2. Sequenced input: PBMCs. The CDR3 is CASSYSVTSGSYEQYF. In DNA form, the CDR3 reads TGTGCCAGCAGTTACTCGGTCACTAGCGGATCCTACGAGCAGTACTTC.